Listed below are T cell receptor beta chains from one sample, sequenced in a study of OX40 agonist ivuxolimab in advanced cancers. Sequencing used immunoSEQ multiplex PCR; TCRdb keeps in-frame clones, though not all of them. Here the sample spans over 70,000 clones, roughly 89% being singletons. The input for sequencing was CD4+ or CD8+ T cells sorted from blood, taken in a trial of the OX40 agonist ivuxolimab. These receptors were collected from an adult with an advanced solid tumor such as melanoma, head and neck, liver or kidney cancer. The CDR3 runs from the conserved cysteine through the conserved F or W. A D gene is named only where the DNA matches it firmly. Not every row has a clone size; where given, it reads once, few, many or a size class.

v_call	clone_size	d_call	j_call	cdr3_length	cdr3_nt	cdr3_aa
TRBV7-2	-	TRBD2	TRBJ2-7	14	TGTGCCAGCAGCCGGACTAGCGGGATCTACGAGCAGTACTTC	CASSRTSGIYEQYF
TRBV18	-	-	TRBJ1-1	17	TGTGCCAGCTCACCTTTTCTGGACAGCTCCTTGAACACTGAAGCTTTCTTT	CASSPFLDSSLNTEAFF
TRBV14	-	-	TRBJ1-2	13	TGTGCCAGCAGCCAAGAAAGGGAGGATGGCTACACCTTC	CASSQEREDGYTF
TRBV19	-	TRBD1	TRBJ1-2	16	TGTGCCAGTAGTTCCCACGGACAACAGGGGGTGGATGGCTACACCTTC	CASSSHGQQGVDGYTF
TRBV10-3	-	TRBD2	TRBJ2-1	15	TGTGCCATCAGGGGCCTTGCGGGAGGGTACAATGAGCAGTTCTTC	CAIRGLAGGYNEQFF
TRBV19	-	TRBD2	TRBJ2-3	18	TGTGCCAGTAGTATCTTGGGACTAGCGGGAGGGCGAACAGATACGCAGTATTTT	CASSILGLAGGRTDTQYF
TRBV19	-	TRBD1	TRBJ2-5	15	TGTGCCAGTAGTATCCCCTCAGGGGGCCAAGAGACCCAGTACTTC	CASSIPSGGQETQYF
TRBV2	once	-	TRBJ2-1	15	TGTGCCAGCAGTGAAGAGGTCGGGACATACAATGAGCAGTTCTTC	CASSEEVGTYNEQFF
TRBV30	-	-	TRBJ2-3	12	TGTGCCTGGAGTCCCGGCACAGATACGCAGTATTTT	CAWSPGTDTQYF
TRBV10-3	few	-	TRBJ1-3	11	TGTGCCATCCGCTCTGGAAACACCATATATTTT	CAIRSGNTIYF
TRBV11-2	-	-	TRBJ1-2	14	TGTGCCAGCAGCTTAGATCTGGTCTCAGGAGGCTACACCTTC	CASSLDLVSGGYTF
TRBV28	-	-	TRBJ1-2	14	TGTGCCAGCAATCCGGGACCGGCCTCCTTAGGCTACACCTTC	CASNPGPASLGYTF
TRBV7-2	once	-	TRBJ1-3	14	TGTGCCAGCAATCTAGGCAGGGGAGGAAACACCATATATTTT	CASNLGRGGNTIYF
TRBV6-1	-	TRBD1	TRBJ2-1	17	TGTGCCAGCAGTGGCCCCATAGGGACAGGGTGGAGGAATGAGCAGTTCTTC	CASSGPIGTGWRNEQFF
TRBV5-1	-	-	TRBJ2-1	17	TGCGCCAGCAGCCCGACCGCGGTAGCGGTCACCTACAATGAGCAGTTCTTC	CASSPTAVAVTYNEQFF
TRBV7-3	-	-	TRBJ1-1	13	TGTGCCAGCAGGTTTCGAAGGGACACTGAAGCTTTCTTT	CASRFRRDTEAFF
TRBV21-1	once	-	TRBJ2-1	16	TGTGCCAGCAGATGTACCGGACTAGGCCTTAACAATGAGCAGTTCTTC	CASRCTGLGLNNEQFF
TRBV6-6	-	-	TRBJ1-1	14	TGTGCCAGCAGTTACTCGGATAGGAACACTGAAGCTTTCTTT	CASSYSDRNTEAFF
TRBV12-5	-	-	TRBJ1-2	15	TGTGCTAGTGGTTTGAGTATCCGATCTAACTATGGCTACACCTTC	CASGLSIRSNYGYTF
TRBV29-1	once	TRBD2	TRBJ2-1	16	TGCAGCGTTAACAAATTGACTAGCACACCCTACAATGAGCAGTTCTTC	CSVNKLTSTPYNEQFF
TRBV7-6	-	-	TRBJ1-5	13	TGTGCCAGCAGCACTAGGGGGGGGGACCCCCAGCATTTT	CASSTRGGDPQHF
TRBV6-4	few	-	TRBJ2-7	11	TGTGCCGGCGCCCGCCGCGACGAGCAGTACTTC	CAGARRDEQYF
TRBV2	once	-	TRBJ2-5	14	TGTGCCAGCAGCAAAACGAGGAACCAAGAGACCCAGTACTTC	CASSKTRNQETQYF
TRBV2	few	-	TRBJ1-1	13	TGTGCCAGCAAGGGCAATCTGAACACTGAAGCTTTCTTT	CASKGNLNTEAFF
TRBV18	-	-	TRBJ2-3	13	TGTGCCAGCTCACCACATAAAGGGGATACGCAGTATTTT	CASSPHKGDTQYF
TRBV5-1	-	-	TRBJ1-3	14	TGCGCCAGCAGCCCGGACAGCTCTGGAAACACCATATATTTT	CASSPDSSGNTIYF
TRBV11-2	-	TRBD2	TRBJ2-1	17	TGTGCCAGCAGCTTAGGGACGACTAGCGGGAGGACAAATGAGCAGTTCTTC	CASSLGTTSGRTNEQFF
TRBV10-3	-	-	TRBJ2-5	18	TGTGCCATCAGGGCCGGGTTCGGTGCGGATAACAACGGAGAGACCCAGTACTTC	CAIRAGFGADNNGETQYF
TRBV7-9	-	TRBD2	TRBJ2-1	14	TGTGCCAGCAGCCTCAGCGGGAGGAACAATGAGCAGTTCTTC	CASSLSGRNNEQFF
TRBV7-3	-	-	TRBJ2-3	13	TGTGCCAGCAGCTCCATAGACACAGATACGCAGTATTTT	CASSSIDTDTQYF
TRBV11-1	-	TRBD1	TRBJ2-2	17	TGTGCCAGCAGCTTACGCGGGACAGGGGGGAACACCGGGGAGCTGTTTTTT	CASSLRGTGGNTGELFF
TRBV5-6	-	-	TRBJ1-1	13	TGTGCCAGCAGCTTGGGTTTCGGCACTGAAGCTTTCTTT	CASSLGFGTEAFF
TRBV2	-	-	TRBJ1-2	12	TGTGCCAGCAGTGAAAACCAGGCACGCTACACCTTC	CASSENQARYTF
TRBV6-5	-	-	TRBJ2-3	14	TGTGCCAGCAGTCGAGGGAGAGGGACAGATACGCAGTATTTT	CASSRGRGTDTQYF
TRBV6-5	-	TRBD1	TRBJ1-6	14	TGTGCCAGCGGACAGGGTTCCTATAATTCACCCCTCCACTTT	CASGQGSYNSPLHF
TRBV14	-	TRBD1	TRBJ1-2	14	TGTGCCAGCAGCCAAGATTCAGGGGGCAATGGCTACACCTTC	CASSQDSGGNGYTF
TRBV7-6	-	TRBD1	TRBJ1-6	15	TGTGCCAGCAGCCAGGGACAGGCAGGCATTTCACCCCTCCACTTT	CASSQGQAGISPLHF